This passage covers 28 T cell receptor beta chains from one sample sequenced in a study of T cell responses to AZD1222 COVID-19 vaccine. Sequenced by immunoSEQ multiplex PCR; TCRdb stores in-frame clones only, minus some. The table records about 120,000 clones, roughly 89% of them present only once. The input for sequencing was peripheral blood, taken on day 0 of AZD1222 vaccination. These receptors were taken from an adult in good health.

The V gene is TRBV7-6, the J gene TRBJ1-5; D gene ambiguous. There are 13 residues in the CDR3. The germline V gene encodes CDR1 SGHVS and CDR2 FNYEAQ. Trimming took off 3 bases at V and 1 base at J, with 4 bases between the two ends. The CDR3 sequence is CASSFQSNQPQHF. CDR3 nucleotide sequence: TGTGCCAGCAGCTTTCAAAGCAATCAGCCCCAGCATTTT.

The genes are TRBV4-1 and TRBJ1-6; D gene unclear. The CDR3 loop spans 12 amino acids. CDR1 and CDR2 from the germline V gene are MGHRA and YSYEKL. V lost 1 base and J 10 bases, leaving 5 bases between the germline ends. The CDR3 DNA reads TGCGCCAGCAGCCAAGTGCAATCACCCCTCCACTTT. Translation gives CASSQVQSPLHF.

The gene calls are TRBV7-2 and TRBJ2-1; no reliable D call. Germline values: CDR1 SGHTA, CDR2 FQGNSA. V was pared by 2 bases and J by 9 bases, with 8 bases between. This CDR3 has 12 amino acids. CDR3 nucleotides: TGTGCCAGCAGCTTACAGTTGGGTGAGCAGTTCTTC. It codes for CASSLQLGEQFF.

V gene TRBV6-5 combines with J gene TRBJ2-3, with 14 bases identical to TRBD2. J was trimmed by 4 bases and V by 5 bases; bases with no gene match: 2. This CDR3 is 15 amino acids long. The germline CDR1 and CDR2 sequences are MNHEY and SVGAGI. The CDR3 region is CASSRTSGGPDTQYF. As DNA, the CDR3 is TGTGCCAGCAGTCGGACTAGCGGGGGGCCAGATACGCAGTATTTT.

This sequence joins TRBV29-1 and TRBJ1-3, with no clear D. V was clipped by 3 bases and J by 4 bases, with 7 bases between them. There are 12 residues in the CDR3. Germline V gives CDR1 SQVTM, CDR2 ANQGSEA. CDR3 DNA sequence: TGCAGCGTTGATGTGGGCGGAAACACCATATATTTT. It yields the protein CSVDVGGNTIYF.

The V call is TRBV5-4, the J call TRBJ2-1; D is possibly TRBD2 (5 bases). The V end was cut by 0 bases, the J end by 9 bases, with 13 bases between. Germline CDR1 and CDR2: SGHNT and YYREEE (reference sequence). The CDR3 runs 14 residues. Here the CDR3 reads CASSLGKRTGEQFF. The CDR3 region has the DNA TGTGCCAGCAGCTTGGGAAAGCGGACGGGTGAGCAGTTCTTC.

V and J are TRBV27 and TRBJ2-1; no clear D. The CDR3 is 14 residues long. Germline CDR1 reads MNHEY; CDR2 reads SMNVEV (reference sequence). Trimming left V 3 bases short and J 7 bases short, with 13 bases between. For the CDR3, the DNA is TGTGCCAGCAGTTTCCCCAACTTTCGGAATGAGCAGTTCTTC. Translation gives CASSFPNFRNEQFF.

The chain carries TRBV18 and TRBJ2-7; a weak D match, TRBD2 (5 bases). This CDR3 is 14 amino acids long. Germline V lookup: CDR1 KGHSH, CDR2 LQKENI. The germline V and J ends were trimmed by 5 bases and 0 bases, with 11 bases remaining between them. The DNA for the CDR3 is TGTGCCAGCTCATACGGACGGGGCTCCTACGAGCAGTACTTC. This encodes CASSYGRGSYEQYF.

This chain links TRBV5-1 with TRBJ2-4; TRBD2 is a possible D gene (5 bases). CDR3 length: 14 residues. With 0 bases removed from V and 10 bases from J, the gap between germline ends came to 14 bases. The germline V gene has CDR1 SGHRS and CDR2 YFSETQ. The CDR3 region is CASSLGTDLGIQYF. CDR3 in DNA: TGCGCCAGCAGCTTGGGGACTGATCTGGGGATTCAGTACTTC.

The chain uses TRBV10-1 and TRBJ1-3; a possible D gene is TRBD1 (5 bases). V was shortened by 6 bases and J by 2 bases, with 11 bases between the two germline ends. The CDR3 is 14 residues long. Germline CDR1 and CDR2: WNHNN and SYGVQD (reference sequence). CDR3 residues: CASREGTAGNTIYF. The CDR3 bases are TGCGCCAGCAGGGAAGGGACCGCTGGAAACACCATATATTTT.

The chain recombines TRBV4-1 with TRBJ2-1; TRBD2 agrees at 8 bases. This CDR3 is 17 amino acids long. The V gene's germline CDR1 is MGHRA and CDR2 YSYEKL. V shed 6 bases, J shed 10 bases, and the junction held 20 bases outside the gene matches. In nucleotides, the CDR3 is TGCGCCAGCAGTCCGACGCCGGCGGGGGGCCCTTTAAACGAGCAGTTCTTC. Protein sequence: CASSPTPAGGPLNEQFF.

V and J are TRBV6-5 and TRBJ1-2; perhaps TRBD1 as D (5 bases). V was shortened by 5 bases and J by 4 bases, with 11 bases between the two germline ends. CDR3 size: 13 residues. Looked up from germline, CDR1 is MNHEY and CDR2 is SVGAGI. Written as DNA, the CDR3 is TGTGCCAGCAGTCTCGGACACCCCTATGGCTACACCTTC. Its protein product is CASSLGHPYGYTF.

Here the CDR3 reads CACHVRRTGAGVPEAFF. The CDR3 DNA is TGTGCCTGTCATGTTCGAAGGACAGGGGCAGGGGTCCCGGAAGCTTTCTTT. The rearrangement links TRBV30 to TRBJ1-1; 9 nucleotides agree with TRBD1. J gave up 8 bases and V 6 bases, and 22 bases lay outside the gene matches. Germline loops: CDR1 GTSNPN, CDR2 SVGIG (reference sequence). This CDR3 has 17 residues.

The gene calls are TRBV2 and TRBJ2-7, with TRBD2 identical over 9 bases. CDR1 is SNHLY and CDR2 is FYNNEI in the germline V gene. The CDR3 extends over 13 amino acids. Germline trimming cut 10 bases from V and 1 base from J; bases unmatched to any gene: 5. CDR3: CAIPSGDSYEQYF. CDR3 sequence (DNA): TGTGCCATCCCTAGCGGGGATTCCTACGAGCAGTACTTC.

J is TRBJ1-2 and V is TRBV2; the D gene is possibly TRBD1 (5 bases). Germline V gene lookup returns CDR1 SNHLY and CDR2 FYNNEI. Trimming cost V 10 bases and J 4 bases, with 13 bases left between them. The CDR3 contains 12 residues. Here the CDR3 reads CATRRGRYGYTF. As DNA, the CDR3 is TGTGCCACCCGTCGGGGACGCTATGGCTACACCTTC.

The chain has TRBV11-3 and TRBJ1-4, with D tentatively TRBD1 (6 bases). CDR1 and CDR2 (germline): SGHNT, YENEEA. This CDR3 is built from 14 residues. The V and J ends lost 1 base and 6 bases respectively, with 9 bases between them. CDR3 amino acids: CASSLVRQDEKLFF. In DNA, the CDR3 is TGTGCCAGCAGCTTAGTGCGACAGGATGAAAAACTGTTTTTT.

This clone came up once. Different DNA sequences within this sample yield the same CDR3. The J gene is TRBJ1-1, the V gene TRBV3-1 (or the pseudogene TRBV3-2); D is possibly TRBD1 (5 bases). Trimming took off 1 base at V and 2 bases at J, with 5 bases between the two ends. This CDR3 region has 13 residues. Germline V gene data show CDR1 as LGHDT and CDR2 as YNNKEL (reference sequence). The CDR3 protein is CASSQGGNTEAFF. CDR3 DNA: TGTGCCAGCAGCCAAGGGGGCAACACTGAAGCTTTCTTT.

This chain connects TRBV29-1 to TRBJ2-5; 8 bases agree with TRBD1. J lost 2 bases, V lost 7 bases, and 3 bases had no gene match. The CDR3 is made up of 12 amino acids. From germline, CDR1 is SQVTM and CDR2 ANQGSEA. Here the CDR3 DNA reads TGCAGCGGAGGGACAGGACAAGAGACCCAGTACTTC. Residues: CSGGTGQETQYF.

The rearrangement links TRBV2 to TRBJ2-7; D is uncertain. The CDR3 runs 14 residues. Germline loops: CDR1 SNHLY, CDR2 FYNNEI. V gave up 4 bases and J gave up 0 bases, with 10 bases separating them. The CDR3 here is CASSGVGDSYEQYF. In nucleotides, the CDR3 is TGTGCCAGCAGTGGGGTTGGTGACTCCTACGAGCAGTACTTC.

The table lists this clone with a count of one. The CDR3 spells CASGLVYGGFSSYEQYF. The CDR3 region has the DNA TGTGCTAGTGGTTTGGTCTATGGGGGTTTCAGCTCCTACGAGCAGTACTTC. The chain uses TRBV12-5 and TRBJ2-7; D tentatively fits TRBD1 or TRBD2 (5 bases each). CDR1 LGHNT and CDR2 FRNRAP come from the germline V gene. The CDR3 extends over 17 amino acids. Trimming removed 0 bases from V and 0 bases from J, with 15 bases in between.

This clone was counted a few times. The rearrangement joins TRBV3-1 (or the pseudogene TRBV3-2) to TRBJ1-1; 8 nucleotides agree with TRBD1. Trimming removed 4 bases from V and 4 bases from J; junction bases left unmatched: 2. The germline gives CDR1 LGHDT, CDR2 YNNKEL (reference sequence). This CDR3 is built from 13 residues. CDR3 sequence reads: CASSLQGGTEAFF. The CDR3 nucleotides read TGTGCCAGCAGCCTACAGGGGGGCACTGAAGCTTTCTTT.

This chain links TRBV3-1 (or the pseudogene TRBV3-2) with TRBJ1-6, with a tentative D call TRBD1 (5 bases). V was pared by 5 bases and J by 10 bases, with 15 bases between. CDR1 and CDR2 from the germline V gene are LGHDT and YNNKEL (reference sequence). The CDR3 is 14 residues long. The CDR3 DNA sequence: TGTGCCAGCAGCGGAGGGCAGGGTGTGTCACCCCTCCACTTT. Protein product: CASSGGQGVSPLHF.

V is TRBV3-1 (or the pseudogene TRBV3-2) and J is TRBJ1-2, with a weak D call TRBD1 (6 bases). Germline V gene sequence: CDR1 LGHDT, CDR2 YNNKEL (reference sequence). Trimming removed 6 bases from V and 2 bases from J, with 13 bases in between. CDR3 length equals 14 residues. CDR3 nucleotide sequence: TGTGCCAGCAGGGGCGTTGGGACAAACTATGGCTACACCTTC. The encoded protein is CASRGVGTNYGYTF.

The rearrangement uses TRBV7-2 and TRBJ2-7; 7 positions match TRBD2. The germline gives CDR1 SGHTA, CDR2 FQGNSA. CDR3 size: 16 residues. The J segment lost 7 bases and the V segment lost 4 bases, leaving 16 bases of the junction unmatched. CDR3 loop: CASSSISNSGFSEQYF. The CDR3 DNA follows: TGTGCCAGCAGCTCAATCAGTAATAGCGGGTTTAGTGAGCAGTACTTC. Full variable domain (outside the CDR3, taken from reference TRBV7-2 and TRBJ2-7): GAGVSQSPSNKVTEKGKDVELRCDPISGHTALYWYRQSLGQGLEFLIYFQGNSAPDKSGLPSDRFSAERTGGSVSTLTIQRTQQEDSAVYLCASSSISNSGFSEQYFGPGTRLTVT.

V usage is TRBV15 and J usage is TRBJ1-4; D unclear. V lost 1 base and J 4 bases, leaving 10 bases between the germline ends. This CDR3 is built from 15 residues. CDR1 and CDR2 from the germline V gene are LNHNV and YYDKDF (reference sequence). CDR3 amino acids: CATSRGGFLNEKLFF. DNA for the CDR3: TGTGCCACCAGCAGAGGAGGCTTTCTTAATGAAAAACTGTTTTTT. Variable domain in full (rest from reference TRBV15 and TRBJ1-4): DAMVIQNPRYQVTQFGKPVTLSCSQTLNHNVMYWYQQKSSQAPKLLFHYYDKDFNNEADTPDNFQSRRPNTSFCFLDIRSPGLGDTAMYLCATSRGGFLNEKLFFGSGTQLSVL.

This clone occurred once. The chain has TRBV6-1 and TRBJ1-1; no definite D call. CDR1 and CDR2 from the germline V gene are MNHNS and SASEGT. Trimming cost V 0 bases and J 3 bases, with 5 bases left between them. The CDR3 is made up of 13 amino acids. Here the CDR3 DNA reads TGTGCCAGCAGTGAAGCAGGGTACACTGAAGCTTTCTTT. It encodes CASSEAGYTEAFF.

On this clone: In the same sample, other DNA sequences code for this CDR3. The V call is TRBV20-1, the J call TRBJ1-1; D is undetermined. The CDR3 contains 11 residues. Trimming took 3 bases from V and 1 from J, leaving 3 bases between them. The germline CDR1 and CDR2 sequences are DFQATT and SNEGSKA (reference sequence). The CDR3 spells CSARQNTEAFF. In DNA, the CDR3 is TGCAGTGCTAGGCAGAACACTGAAGCTTTCTTT.

The V and J genes are TRBV9 and TRBJ1-1; the D is unclear. The CDR3 loop spans 15 amino acids. V shed 4 bases and J shed 1 base, with 14 bases lying between them. Germline V gene data show CDR1 as SGDLS and CDR2 as YYNGEE. This chain's CDR3 is CASSNSERTNTEAFF. The CDR3, as DNA: TGTGCCAGCAGCAATAGTGAGAGAACGAACACTGAAGCTTTCTTT.